This TCR beta chain was recovered during a study of shared clonotypes between healthy human individuals. The table came from immunoSEQ multiplex PCR; TCRdb's copy has only in-frame clones and leaves some out. The sample carries millions of clones, roughly 92% recorded once. The J segment lost 8 bases and the V segment lost 0 bases, leaving 2 bases of the junction unmatched. This CDR3 spans 15 amino acids. The germline CDR1 and CDR2 sequences are SGDLS and YYNGEE. In its sample, this clone was seen once. This sample includes further DNA sequences coding for the same CDR3. V and J are TRBV9 and TRBJ1-6; 10 bases are shared with TRBD1. What was sequenced was naive CD4+ T cells sorted from blood. Indicated subset: CD45RA+ positively selected. The clonotype comes from a man younger than 30 in good health. The CDR3 region is CASSVGGTGDSPLHF. The CDR3, as DNA: TGTGCCAGCAGCGTAGGTGGGACAGGGGATTCACCCCTCCACTTT. Combining the CDR3 with reference TRBV9 and TRBJ1-6 gives the whole variable domain DSGVTQTPKHLITATGQRVTLRCSPRSGDLSVYWYQQSLDQGLQFLIQYYNGEERAKGNILERFSAQQFPDLHSELNLSSLELGDSALYFCASSVGGTGDSPLHFGNGTRLTVT.